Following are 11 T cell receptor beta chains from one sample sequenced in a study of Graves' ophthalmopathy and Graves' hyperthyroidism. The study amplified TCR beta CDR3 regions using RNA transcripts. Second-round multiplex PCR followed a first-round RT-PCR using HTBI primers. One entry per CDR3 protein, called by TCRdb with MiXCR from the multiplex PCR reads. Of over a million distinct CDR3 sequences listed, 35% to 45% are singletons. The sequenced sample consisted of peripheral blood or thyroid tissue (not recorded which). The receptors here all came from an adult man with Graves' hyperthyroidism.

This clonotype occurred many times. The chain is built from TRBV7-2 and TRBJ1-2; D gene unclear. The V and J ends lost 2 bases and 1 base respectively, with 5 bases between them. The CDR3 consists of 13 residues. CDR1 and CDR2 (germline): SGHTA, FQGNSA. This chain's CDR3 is CASSLNSNYGYTF. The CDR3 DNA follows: TGTGCCAGCAGCTTAAACAGTAACTATGGCTACACCTTC.

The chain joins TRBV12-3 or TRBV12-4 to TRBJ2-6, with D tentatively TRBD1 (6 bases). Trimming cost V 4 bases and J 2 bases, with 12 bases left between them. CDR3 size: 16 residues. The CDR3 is CASSSQGIAGANVLTF. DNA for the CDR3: TGTGCCAGCAGTTCTCAGGGGATCGCTGGGGCCAACGTCCTGACTTTC.

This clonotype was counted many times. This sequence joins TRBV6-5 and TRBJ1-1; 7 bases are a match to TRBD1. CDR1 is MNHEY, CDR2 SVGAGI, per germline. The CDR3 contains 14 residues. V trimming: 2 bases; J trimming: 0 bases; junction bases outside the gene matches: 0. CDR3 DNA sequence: TGTGCCAGCAGTTACACAGGGGTGAACACTGAAGCTTTCTTT. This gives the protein CASSYTGVNTEAFF.

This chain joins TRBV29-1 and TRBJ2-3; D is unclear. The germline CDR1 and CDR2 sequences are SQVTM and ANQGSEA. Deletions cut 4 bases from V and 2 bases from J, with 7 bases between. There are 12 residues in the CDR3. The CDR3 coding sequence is TGCAGCGTTGTTCCGTCCACAGATACGCAGTATTTT. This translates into CSVVPSTDTQYF.

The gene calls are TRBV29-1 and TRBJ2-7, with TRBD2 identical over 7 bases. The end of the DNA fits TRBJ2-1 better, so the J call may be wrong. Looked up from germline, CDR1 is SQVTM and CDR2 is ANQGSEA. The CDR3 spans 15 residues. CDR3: CSVDPGRGSYNEQFF. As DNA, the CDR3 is TGCAGCGTTGATCCGGGGCGGGGGTCCTACAATGAGCAGTTCTTC.

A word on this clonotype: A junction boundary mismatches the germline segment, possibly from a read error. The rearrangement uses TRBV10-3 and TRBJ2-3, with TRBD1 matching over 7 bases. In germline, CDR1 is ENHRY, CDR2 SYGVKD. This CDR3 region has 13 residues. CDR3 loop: CASSIDLRGQANF. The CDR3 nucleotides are TGTGCCAGTAGTATTGATTTGCGAGGACAGGCGAATTTT.

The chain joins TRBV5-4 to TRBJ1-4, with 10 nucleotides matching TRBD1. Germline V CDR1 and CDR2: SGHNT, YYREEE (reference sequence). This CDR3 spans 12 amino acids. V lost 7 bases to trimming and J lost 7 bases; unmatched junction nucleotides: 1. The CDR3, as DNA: TGTGCCAGCGGGGACAGGGGTGAAAAACTGTTTTTT. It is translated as CASGDRGEKLFF.

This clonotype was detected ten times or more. CDR3 protein: CASSFGAQGLTEAFF. DNA for the CDR3: TGTGCCAGCAGCTTCGGCGCGCAGGGCCTCACTGAAGCTTTCTTT. V gene TRBV7-9 combines with J gene TRBJ1-1; D possibly corresponds to TRBD1 (5 bases). Trimming shortened V by 3 bases and J by 4 bases, and 15 bases separated the two germline ends. Germline CDR1 and CDR2: SEHNR and FQNEAQ (reference sequence). The CDR3 covers 15 residues.

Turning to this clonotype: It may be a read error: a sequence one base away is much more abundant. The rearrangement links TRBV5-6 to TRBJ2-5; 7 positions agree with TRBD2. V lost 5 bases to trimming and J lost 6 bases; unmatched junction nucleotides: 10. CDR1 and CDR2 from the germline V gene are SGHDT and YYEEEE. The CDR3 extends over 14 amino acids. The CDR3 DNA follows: TGTGCCAGCAGTTCGGGACGGGGGGTGAAGACCCAGTACTTC. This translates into CASSSGRGVKTQYF.

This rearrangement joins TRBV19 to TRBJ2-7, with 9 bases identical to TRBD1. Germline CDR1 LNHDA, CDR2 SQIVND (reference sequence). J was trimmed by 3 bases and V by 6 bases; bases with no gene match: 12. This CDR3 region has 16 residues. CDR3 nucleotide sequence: TGTGCCAGTAGCTCAGGTCCTCGGACAGGGGACTACGAGCAGTACTTC. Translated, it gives CASSSGPRTGDYEQYF.

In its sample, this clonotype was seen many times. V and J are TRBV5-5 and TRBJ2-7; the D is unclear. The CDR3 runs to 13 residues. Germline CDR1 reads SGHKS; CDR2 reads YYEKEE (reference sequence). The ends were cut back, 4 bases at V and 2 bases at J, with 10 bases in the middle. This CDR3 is CASSSRPTYEQYF. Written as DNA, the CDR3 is TGTGCCAGCAGCAGCAGGCCTACCTACGAGCAGTACTTC. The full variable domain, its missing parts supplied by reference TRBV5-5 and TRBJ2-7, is DAGVTQSPTHLIKTRGQQVTLRCSPISGHKSVSWYQQVLGQGPQFIFQYYEKEERGRGNFPDRFSARQFPNYSSELNVNALLLGDSALYLCASSSRPTYEQYFGPGTRLTVT.